This T cell receptor (beta chain) was sequenced during a study of control samples from healthy donors and cancer patients. The data were produced by immunoSEQ multiplex PCR, yet TCRdb's version contains in-frame clones alone and is incomplete. Of 120,000 or so clones listed, about 95% are singletons. There are 18 residues in the CDR3. Germline CDR1 and CDR2: LNHDA and SQIVND (reference sequence). Trimming took 0 bases from V and 2 from J, leaving 17 bases between them. This chain links TRBV19 with TRBJ1-5; weak D call: TRBD1 (5 bases). The sequenced sample was blood. The receptor was derived from a man aged 30-40 years in good health. The CDR3, as DNA: TGTGCCAGTAGTATAGATTCGTGGGGCCGCGGGGGCAATCAGCCCCAGCATTTT. Translation gives CASSIDSWGRGGNQPQHF.